The clone carrying this T cell receptor (beta chain) was seen a few times. The antigen is undetermined. This record belongs to a study of cytomegalovirus exposure and HLA in healthy donors. Study outcomes and limitations: The investigators catalogued 164 TCR beta chains as cytomegalovirus-associated.

The study ran its PCR with 60 Vbeta and 13 Jbeta primers. Profiling relied on immunoSEQ multiplex PCR, and the TCRdb table lists in-frame clones only, not all of them. The sample lists about 120,000 clones, over 65% seen once, with approximately 0.9% in the top ten. V gave up 4 bases and J gave up 2 bases, with 10 bases separating them. CDR1 is SGHAT and CDR2 is FQNNGV in the germline V gene. CDR3 size: 14 residues. The receptor's source is a woman aged 30 to 39 in good health and CMV-seronegative. This chain uses TRBV11-2 with TRBJ2-3, with D unresolved. Material for sequencing was PBMCs. The CDR3 region is CASSSGGFTDTQYF. The CDR3 DNA reads TGTGCCAGCAGCTCAGGTGGTTTCACAGATACGCAGTATTTT.